This TCR beta chain derives from a study of T cell responses to AZD1222 COVID-19 vaccine. Study results and limitations: Most donors were white British and more were female, and clonal diversity was possibly underestimated. Increases in Spike-specific TCR breadth and depth were seen after two AZD1222 doses. Repertoire collection took place solely once the T cell response had peaked.

The repertoire was sequenced with immunoSEQ multiplex PCR; TCRdb's copy has only in-frame clones and lacks some. The data contain 45,000 or so clones, around nine tenths of them singletons. Losses at the gene ends were 1 base for V and 1 base for J; bases not matched to a gene: 8. The CDR3 is 18 amino acids. Germline loops: CDR1 SEHNR, CDR2 FQNEAQ (reference sequence). Researchers grouped second doses given at about 4 or about 12 weeks into one pool. About this clone: Its specificity is unknown.

The chain joins TRBV7-9 to TRBJ2-1; TRBD1 matches 9 bases. This TCR came from an adult who received the AZD1222 COVID-19 vaccine. The sample here was peripheral blood, taken 28 days after the second AZD1222 dose. The CDR3 reads CASSLEWGQGESYNEQFF. The CDR3 DNA reads as TGTGCCAGCAGCTTAGAATGGGGACAGGGAGAATCCTACAATGAGCAGTTCTTC.